This entry lists 26 T cell receptor beta chains sequenced from one sample in a study of blood T cell repertoires in COVID-19 (TCRdb year 2020). Libraries were built with the immunoSEQ multiplex PCR assay. As stored in TCRdb, this immuneACCESS dataset retains in-frame rearrangements with V and J assigned. A fraction of the clones does not appear; measured against another copy, unresolved V genes explain less than half of the discrepancy, and the remainder lacks a known reason. Here the sample has roughly 130,000 clones; about 79% occur a single time. In total, the top ten clones hold about 3% of the sample. The sequenced material came from peripheral blood. The receptor set was obtained from an elderly woman with acute or convalescent COVID-19.

Details on this clone: Other DNA sequences of this sample code for an identical CDR3. The J gene is TRBJ1-4, the V gene TRBV27; 11 bases are shared with TRBD1. CDR3 size: 14 residues. Per germline, CDR1 MNHEY and CDR2 SMNVEV (reference sequence). V gave up 5 bases and J gave up 8 bases; unmatched junction bases: 4. The CDR3 DNA reads TGTGCCAGCAGTCCCGGGACAGGGGGGGAAAAACTGTTTTTT. It codes for CASSPGTGGEKLFF.

V gene TRBV4-1 combines with J gene TRBJ1-5; D gene uncertain. The V end lost 5 bases, the J end lost 3 bases, and 8 bases lay between the germline ends. The CDR3 length is 13 residues. Germline V gene sequence: CDR1 MGHRA, CDR2 YSYEKL. This CDR3 reads CASSASNNQPQHF. The CDR3 DNA reads as TGCGCCAGCAGCGCCAGTAACAATCAGCCCCAGCATTTT.

This clone was counted a single time. This sequence joins TRBV11-2 and TRBJ1-1; TRBD1 is a possible D gene (5 bases). The CDR3 is 15 amino acids. Germline V gives CDR1 SGHAT, CDR2 FQNNGV. V dropped 5 bases and J dropped 1 base, with 14 bases sitting between them. CDR3 coding DNA: TGTGCCAGCAGCCCATATCCGACAGAGAACACTGAAGCTTTCTTT. It translates to CASSPYPTENTEAFF.

V usage is TRBV11-2 and J usage is TRBJ2-7; tentatively, D is TRBD1 (6 bases). The germline gives CDR1 SGHAT, CDR2 FQNNGV. Trimming took off 5 bases at V and 3 bases at J, with 17 bases between the two ends. The CDR3 spans 15 residues. The CDR3 sequence: CASSQGLGQHYEQYF. Here the CDR3 DNA reads TGTGCCAGCAGCCAAGGGTTAGGACAGCACTACGAGCAGTACTTC.

This chain connects TRBV12-2 to TRBJ2-2; the table's TRBD1 call for D was not verified on the DNA. TRBV12-2 constitutes a pseudogene. The CDR3 runs 16 residues. The CDR3 bases are TGTGCAAGTCGCTCACAGGGGGCGCCGAACACCGGGGAGCTGTTTTTT. This gives the protein CASRSQGAPNTGELFF.

The chain is built from TRBV6-5 and TRBJ2-7, with 11 bases aligning to TRBD1. The CDR3 totals 15 residues. V shed 6 bases and J 2 bases; nucleotides not matched to a gene: 6. CDR1 and CDR2 (germline): MNHEY, SVGAGI. Here the CDR3 reads CASSPGQGATYEQYF. The CDR3 DNA reads as TGTGCCAGCAGCCCAGGACAGGGGGCCACCTACGAGCAGTACTTC.

The gene calls are TRBV10-3 and TRBJ2-1; D perhaps matches TRBD1 (6 bases). The CDR3 runs to 15 residues. Germline CDR1 is ENHRY and CDR2 is SYGVKD. Trimming shortened V by 4 bases and J by 6 bases, and 16 bases separated the two germline ends. DNA for the CDR3: TGTGCCATCAGTGTAGGACAGCGAAGTGTCAATGAGCAGTTCTTC. It specifies CAISVGQRSVNEQFF.

This rearrangement joins TRBV13 to TRBJ1-2; maybe TRBD1 (6 bases). Germline V lookup: CDR1 PRHDT, CDR2 FYEKMQ (reference sequence). Trimming stripped 2 bases from V and 1 base from J, with 11 bases between. This CDR3 is built from 15 residues. The CDR3 nucleotides read TGTGCCAGCAGCTTAAGGACAGCCATTAACTATGGCTACACCTTC. Protein product: CASSLRTAINYGYTF.

This rearrangement joins TRBV5-5 to TRBJ1-5, with D unclear. V lost 4 bases and J lost 7, with 18 bases in between. The CDR3 covers 15 residues. Looked up from germline, CDR1 is SGHKS and CDR2 is YYEKEE (reference sequence). The CDR3 loop reads CASSQEPNRGQPQHF. CDR3 nucleotides: TGTGCCAGCAGCCAAGAGCCAAACCGGGGACAGCCCCAGCATTTT.

V and J are TRBV5-4 and TRBJ2-2; a weak D match, TRBD1 (6 bases). Germline V gives CDR1 SGHNT, CDR2 YYREEE (reference sequence). The CDR3 length is 14 residues. The ends were cut back, 0 bases at V and 9 bases at J, with 12 bases in the middle. This CDR3 reads CASSLVAGERELFF. CDR3 sequence (DNA): TGTGCCAGCAGCTTGGTTGCAGGGGAAAGGGAGCTGTTTTTT. Full variable domain (remainder filled in from reference TRBV5-4 and TRBJ2-2): ETGVTQSPTHLIKTRGQQVTLRCSSQSGHNTVSWYQQALGQGPQFIFQYYREEENGRGNFPPRFSGLQFPNYSSELNVNALELDDSALYLCASSLVAGERELFFGEGSRLTVL.

The rearrangement joins TRBV7-2 to TRBJ2-7, with a possible D match to TRBD2 (6 bases). CDR3 length: 13 amino acids. The germline V gene has CDR1 SGHTA and CDR2 FQGNSA. V was clipped by 1 base and J by 7 bases, with 11 bases between them. CDR3 coding DNA: TGTGCCAGCAGCTTAGGGAGGGTGGGGGAGCAGTACTTC. Translating gives CASSLGRVGEQYF.

The chain employs TRBV11-2 and TRBJ1-6; D uncertain. Germline CDR1 and CDR2: SGHAT and FQNNGV. Trimming pared 3 bases from V and 0 bases from J, leaving 12 bases between. The CDR3 consists of 17 residues. The chain's CDR3 is CASSFQSYSSYNSPLHF. The CDR3 DNA reads TGTGCCAGCAGCTTCCAGAGTTACAGCTCCTATAATTCACCCCTCCACTTT.

This chain uses TRBV5-1 with TRBJ2-3, with D perhaps matching TRBD2 (6 bases). Trimming cost V 7 bases and J 1 base, with 13 bases left between them. The germline V gene encodes CDR1 SGHRS and CDR2 YFSETQ. The CDR3 runs to 14 residues. The CDR3 DNA reads as TGCGCCAGCCTGGGGACTCCTGGCACAGATACGCAGTATTTT. It specifies CASLGTPGTDTQYF.

The chain links TRBV2 to TRBJ1-5, with D possibly matching TRBD1 (5 bases). The CDR3 runs to 14 residues. CDR1 SNHLY and CDR2 FYNNEI come from the germline V gene. Trimming cost V 4 bases and J 2 bases, with 9 bases left between them. The CDR3 spells CASSVGRGNQPQHF. The CDR3 DNA reads as TGTGCCAGCAGTGTAGGCAGGGGCAATCAGCCCCAGCATTTT.

V gene TRBV7-9 combines with J gene TRBJ2-5; 9 positions agree with TRBD2. Trimming at V came to 4 bases and at J to 1 base, leaving 10 bases not matched to a gene. Germline CDR1 reads SEHNR; CDR2 reads FQNEAQ (reference sequence). The CDR3 sequence is 17 residues long. The chain's CDR3 is CASSSLAGRGSQETQYF. In DNA form, the CDR3 reads TGTGCCAGCAGCTCCCTAGCGGGAAGGGGATCCCAAGAGACCCAGTACTTC.

V gene TRBV19 combines with J gene TRBJ2-2, with TRBD1 matching 7 bases. Trimming removed 9 bases from V and 5 bases from J; junction bases left unmatched: 12. The CDR3 has 15 residues. Germline lookup yields CDR1 LNHDA and CDR2 SQIVND (reference sequence). The CDR3 region has the DNA TGTGCCAGCGCCGCAGGGGGAGTTAATACCGGGGAGCTGTTTTTT. Residues: CASAAGGVNTGELFF.

The DNA for the CDR3 is TGTGCCAGCAGTTGGACAGGGGACACCGGGGAGCTGTTTTTT. Encoded protein: CASSWTGDTGELFF. The V call is TRBV2, the J call TRBJ2-2, with 9 bases identical to TRBD1. The V gene's germline CDR1 is SNHLY and CDR2 FYNNEI. The CDR3 spans 14 residues. J lost 3 bases, V lost 5 bases, and 1 base had no gene match.

This chain uses TRBV7-3 with TRBJ2-1, with a possible D match to TRBD2 (5 bases). The germline V and J ends were trimmed by 5 bases and 4 bases, with 15 bases remaining between them. The CDR3 consists of 15 residues. CDR1 is SGHTA and CDR2 is FQGTGA in the germline V gene. As DNA, the CDR3 is TGTGCCAGCAGCCCCGAAGGGAGCTCTTACAATGAGCAGTTCTTC. The encoded protein is CASSPEGSSYNEQFF.

The chain has TRBV3-1 (or the pseudogene TRBV3-2) and TRBJ2-7; 7 nucleotides match TRBD1. In germline, CDR1 is LGHDT, CDR2 YNNKEL (reference sequence). V gave up 3 bases and J gave up 3 bases; unmatched junction bases: 2. This CDR3 is built from 13 residues. The CDR3, as DNA: TGTGCCAGCAGCCAGACAGGGAACTACGAGCAGTACTTC. Protein sequence: CASSQTGNYEQYF.

In this sample, this clone turned up once. The rearrangement joins TRBV7-2 to TRBJ1-1; the D is unclear. Trimming shortened V by 1 base and J by 3 bases, and 9 bases separated the two germline ends. The V gene's germline CDR1 is SGHTA and CDR2 FQGNSA. CDR3 length equals 14 residues. In nucleotides, the CDR3 is TGTGCCAGCAGCTTAGTACCAGGTCACACTGAAGCTTTCTTT. This codes for CASSLVPGHTEAFF.

The rearrangement uses TRBV18 and TRBJ1-1, with 8 bases lining up with TRBD1. The germline V gene encodes CDR1 KGHSH and CDR2 LQKENI. The CDR3 loop spans 13 amino acids. With V trimmed by 6 bases and J by 5 bases, 5 bases remained unmatched. CDR3 in DNA: TGTGCCAGCTCGCGACAGGGGACTACTGAAGCTTTCTTT. Protein sequence: CASSRQGTTEAFF.

This chain joins TRBV7-6 and TRBJ2-7, with 8 bases that match TRBD1. Looked up from germline, CDR1 is SGHVS and CDR2 is FNYEAQ. The CDR3 spans 17 residues. V trimming: 1 base; J trimming: 3 bases; junction bases outside the gene matches: 11. Here the CDR3 reads CASSLEVGQVGDYEQYF. For the CDR3, the DNA is TGTGCCAGCAGCTTAGAAGTGGGACAGGTGGGGGACTACGAGCAGTACTTC.

The chain links TRBV15 to TRBJ2-2; D possibly corresponds to TRBD1 (6 bases). This CDR3 is built from 17 residues. Germline CDR1 is LNHNV and CDR2 is YYDKDF (reference sequence). The V end lost 5 bases, the J end lost 1 base, and 17 bases lay between the germline ends. The CDR3 loop reads CATSSRNMDRNTGELFF. Written as DNA, the CDR3 is TGTGCCACCAGCTCTAGAAACATGGACAGGAACACCGGGGAGCTGTTTTTT.

This sequence joins TRBV6-2 or TRBV6-3 and TRBJ2-3; 8 nucleotides agree with TRBD2. The germline gives CDR1 MNHEY, CDR2 SVGEGT. CDR3 size: 15 residues. V dropped 2 bases and J dropped 6; count of bases not matched to a gene: 7. CDR3 protein: CASSYAGLVLDTQYF. The CDR3, as DNA: TGTGCCAGCAGTTACGCGGGACTAGTTTTGGATACGCAGTATTTT.

The genes are TRBV11-2 and TRBJ1-5; D unclear. Trimming stripped 2 bases from V and 5 bases from J, with 10 bases between. This CDR3 is 14 amino acids long. Germline CDR1 is SGHAT and CDR2 is FQNNGV. The CDR3 here is CASSLIGDHQPQHF. The CDR3 DNA reads TGTGCCAGCAGCTTAATTGGAGATCATCAGCCCCAGCATTTT.

The rearrangement uses TRBV6-5 and TRBJ1-1, with D possibly matching TRBD1 (5 bases). Germline V CDR1 and CDR2: MNHEY, SVGAGI. V lost 5 bases, J lost 1 base, and 5 bases lay in between. CDR3 length equals 12 residues. The CDR3 nucleotides read TGTGCCAGCAGTAGGGGGAACACTGAAGCTTTCTTT. Protein: CASSRGNTEAFF.